The clone carrying this T cell receptor (beta chain) was observed a few times. The sample originates from a study of immune evolution from preneoplasia to lung adenocarcinoma. This CDR3 contains 15 residues. Germline V CDR1 and CDR2: SGHRS, YFSETQ. V lost 2 bases and J lost 0, with 9 bases in between. Using immunoSEQ multiplex PCR, the repertoire was profiled, and TCRdb retains in-frame clones only, with some absent. The sample includes about 5,000 clones, over 80% of them seen just once. The sequenced material came from FFPE minimally invasive lung adenocarcinoma tissue. This receptor was identified in a person aged 60 to 85 with lung adenocarcinoma. The chain is built from TRBV5-1 and TRBJ1-5, with a tentative D call TRBD1 (6 bases). CDR3: CASSLQGYSNQPQHF. In DNA, the CDR3 is TGCGCCAGCAGCTTACAGGGTTATAGCAATCAGCCCCAGCATTTT.